What follows are 24 T cell receptor beta chains derived from one specimen sequenced in a study of blood T cell repertoires in COVID-19 (dated by TCRdb to about 2020). Library preparation was by the immunoSEQ multiplex PCR assay. TCRdb carries this immuneACCESS record with in-frame sequences only. Its versions omit some clonotypes, under half of them owing to an unresolved V gene in the studies checked, with the rest unexplained. In all, the sample holds 360,000 or so clones, and nearly 90% of those were seen once. 1.5% to 2% of the sample goes to the ten largest clones. Source material: PBMCs or T cells enriched from blood (not recorded which). All receptors come from a woman aged 25-40 years who had recovered from COVID-19.

This sequence joins TRBV5-6 and TRBJ2-2; TRBD1 matches 9 bases. The CDR3 extends over 14 amino acids. Germline lookup yields CDR1 SGHDT and CDR2 YYEEEE. Trimming removed 9 bases from V and 0 bases from J; junction bases left unmatched: 3. CDR3 protein: CATRQGANTGELFF. In nucleotides, the CDR3 is TGTGCCACCCGACAGGGGGCGAACACCGGGGAGCTGTTTTTT.

This CDR3 reads CAWSLGGRDEKLFF. In nucleotides, the CDR3 is TGTGCCTGGAGTTTGGGAGGGAGAGATGAAAAACTGTTTTTT. This chain joins TRBV30 and TRBJ1-4, with D unresolved. The CDR3 covers 14 residues. Germline values: CDR1 GTSNPN, CDR2 SVGIG (reference sequence). V was shortened by 2 bases and J by 6 bases, with 13 bases between the two germline ends.

The gene calls are TRBV10-2 and TRBJ2-2, with 10 bases aligning to TRBD1. The length of the CDR3 is 14 residues. J gave up 4 bases and V 6 bases, and 2 bases lay outside the gene matches. Looked up from germline, CDR1 is WSHSY and CDR2 is SAAADI. DNA for the CDR3: TGCGCCAGCAGGGGACAGGGGACCACCGGGGAGCTGTTTTTT. Residues: CASRGQGTTGELFF.

The chain carries TRBV15 and TRBJ2-3, with 7 bases aligning to TRBD1. Germline-derived CDR1 and CDR2 are LNHNV and YYDKDF (reference sequence). V dropped 0 bases and J dropped 1; count of bases not matched to a gene: 1. The CDR3 runs 15 residues. The CDR3: CATSRETGGTDTQYF. The CDR3 bases are TGTGCCACCAGCAGAGAAACAGGGGGCACAGATACGCAGTATTTT.

The rearrangement uses TRBV7-9 and TRBJ2-2; possibly TRBD1 for D (5 bases). The CDR3 extends over 18 amino acids. With 2 bases removed from V and 4 bases from J, the gap between germline ends came to 20 bases. The V gene's germline CDR1 is SEHNR and CDR2 FQNEAQ (reference sequence). The CDR3 here is CASSLPWGLPPGTGELFF. The CDR3 DNA sequence: TGTGCCAGCAGCTTACCGTGGGGCCTTCCACCGGGCACCGGGGAGCTGTTTTTT.

V usage is TRBV18 and J usage is TRBJ1-1; the match to TRBD1 covers 9 bases. The CDR3 consists of 13 residues. V lost 4 bases to trimming and J lost 5 bases; unmatched junction nucleotides: 2. CDR1 and CDR2 from the germline V gene are KGHSH and LQKENI. The DNA for the CDR3 is TGTGCCAGCTCACGGGGGACAGGGACTGAAGCTTTCTTT. The encoded protein is CASSRGTGTEAFF.

V and J are TRBV14 and TRBJ2-1; D may be TRBD1 (6 bases). The length of the CDR3 is 13 residues. Germline loops: CDR1 SGHDN, CDR2 FVKESK. Trimming left V 1 base short and J 14 bases short, with 15 bases between. The chain's CDR3 is CASSQVAGAGEFF. The DNA for the CDR3 is TGTGCCAGCAGCCAAGTCGCGGGCGCAGGGGAGTTCTTC. The whole variable domain, remainder taken from reference TRBV14 and TRBJ2-1, is EAGVTQFPSHSVIEKGQTVTLRCDPISGHDNLYWYRRVMGKEIKFLLHFVKESKQDESGMPNNRFLAERTGGTYSTLKVQPAELEDSGVYFCASSQVAGAGEFFGPGTRLTVL.

The sample holds a few counts of this clone. DNA of the CDR3: TGCAGCGTTGGGGGACAGGGCGGCTACACCTTC. Protein sequence: CSVGGQGGYTF. This chain links TRBV29-1 with TRBJ1-2; 9 nucleotides match TRBD1. Germline V gene data show CDR1 as SQVTM and CDR2 as ANQGSEA. The CDR3 has 11 amino acids. Unmatched junction bases numbered 2, after V lost 4 bases and J lost 8 bases.

The gene calls are TRBV28 and TRBJ1-4; TRBD1 agrees at 8 bases. The CDR3 has 16 amino acids. V lost 3 bases, J lost 5 bases, and 8 bases stayed unmatched. CDR1 is MDHEN, CDR2 SYDVKM, per germline. In DNA form, the CDR3 reads TGTGCCAGCAGTTTTCCGGACAGGGTAGGGAATGAAAAACTGTTTTTT. This encodes CASSFPDRVGNEKLFF. Combining the CDR3 with reference TRBV28 and TRBJ1-4 gives the whole variable domain DVKVTQSSRYLVKRTGEKVFLECVQDMDHENMFWYRQDPGLGLRLIYFSYDVKMKEKGDIPEGYSVSREKKERFSLILESASTNQTSMYLCASSFPDRVGNEKLFFGSGTQLSVL.

This clone turned up a few times. The gene calls are TRBV7-9 and TRBJ1-2; a weak D match, TRBD1 (6 bases). Germline assignment: CDR1 SEHNR and CDR2 FQNEAQ (reference sequence). Trimming removed 1 base from V and 2 bases from J, with 11 bases in between. The CDR3 has 15 amino acids. The DNA for the CDR3 is TGTGCCAGCAGCTTAGGGCAGGGGCGCAACTATGGCTACACCTTC. Protein: CASSLGQGRNYGYTF.

CDR3 in amino acids: CASSPLSSNQPQHF. CDR3 nucleotides: TGTGCCAGCTCACCCCTATCTAGCAATCAGCCCCAGCATTTT. This rearrangement joins TRBV18 to TRBJ1-5; D unresolved. In germline, CDR1 is KGHSH, CDR2 LQKENI. V was pared by 3 bases and J by 0 bases, with 6 bases between. The CDR3 is made up of 14 amino acids.

The chain couples TRBV2 to TRBJ1-1, with D possibly being TRBD1 (6 bases). V lost 8 bases to trimming and J lost 0 bases, with 16 bases between them. The CDR3 is made up of 15 amino acids. Per the germline V gene, CDR1 is SNHLY and CDR2 is FYNNEI. CDR3 coding DNA: TGTGCCAGCGAACCCACAGGGATAATGAACACTGAAGCTTTCTTT. Translating gives CASEPTGIMNTEAFF. Full variable domain (outside the CDR3, taken from reference TRBV2 and TRBJ1-1): EPEVTQTPSHQVTQMGQEVILRCVPISNHLYFYWYRQILGQKVEFLVSFYNNEISEKSEIFDDQFSVERPDGSNFTLKIRSTKLEDSAMYFCASEPTGIMNTEAFFGQGTRLTVV.

This chain connects TRBV3-1 (or the pseudogene TRBV3-2) to TRBJ2-7, with 9 bases fitting TRBD2. This CDR3 has 15 residues. V trimming: 4 bases; J trimming: 4 bases; junction bases outside the gene matches: 8. The germline V gene encodes CDR1 LGHDT and CDR2 YNNKEL (reference sequence). The CDR3 nucleotides are TGTGCCAGCAGCCGCCAACTAGCGGGTAGATACGAGCAGTACTTC. Encoded protein: CASSRQLAGRYEQYF.

The CDR3 DNA follows: TGTGCCAGCAGTTTAATTAGTAGCAATCAGCCCCAGCATTTT. The encoded protein is CASSLISSNQPQHF. The gene calls are TRBV28 and TRBJ1-5; D not certain. Trimming took off 2 bases at V and 0 bases at J, with 5 bases between the two ends. Germline CDR1 MDHEN, CDR2 SYDVKM. The CDR3 runs 14 residues. Full variable domain (rest looked up from reference TRBV28 and TRBJ1-5): DVKVTQSSRYLVKRTGEKVFLECVQDMDHENMFWYRQDPGLGLRLIYFSYDVKMKEKGDIPEGYSVSREKKERFSLILESASTNQTSMYLCASSLISSNQPQHFGDGTRLSIL.

The gene calls are TRBV7-2 and TRBJ2-3; tentatively, D is TRBD2 (5 bases). Per germline, CDR1 SGHTA and CDR2 FQGNSA. The CDR3 is 15 residues long. V was trimmed by 2 bases and J by 3 bases, leaving 12 bases between them. DNA for the CDR3: TGTGCCAGCAGCTTAATAGACTATGGGACAGATACGCAGTATTTT. The encoded protein is CASSLIDYGTDTQYF. Together with reference TRBV7-2 and TRBJ2-3, the CDR3 gives the full variable domain: GAGVSQSPSNKVTEKGKDVELRCDPISGHTALYWYRQSLGQGLEFLIYFQGNSAPDKSGLPSDRFSAERTGGSVSTLTIQRTQQEDSAVYLCASSLIDYGTDTQYFGPGTRLTVL.

This chain joins TRBV24-1 and TRBJ2-7; 8 bases agree with TRBD2. The length of the CDR3 is 16 residues. Germline trimming cut 3 bases from V and 3 bases from J; bases unmatched to any gene: 9. Germline loops: CDR1 KGHDR, CDR2 SFDVKD. The CDR3 DNA reads as TGTGCCACCAGTGATGGGGAGGGACTAGGTCGCTACGAGCAGTACTTC. It encodes CATSDGEGLGRYEQYF.

The table lists this clone with many counts. CDR3 sequence (DNA): TGTGCCAGCAGTTTACTCGGGGTAAGCACCGGAGCTTTCTTT. It yields the protein CASSLLGVSTGAFF. This rearrangement joins TRBV28 to TRBJ1-1; the D is unclear. The germline V gene encodes CDR1 MDHEN and CDR2 SYDVKM. This CDR3 comprises 14 residues. V was clipped by 2 bases and J by 10 bases, with 17 bases between them.

CDR3 residues: CASSLGTGGSYEQYF. The CDR3 DNA sequence: TGTGCCAGCAGCTTAGGGACAGGGGGATCCTACGAGCAGTACTTC. The V call is TRBV7-9, the J call TRBJ2-7; 10 nucleotides align to TRBD1. The V gene end was trimmed by 1 base and the J gene end by 1 base; junction bases not matched to a gene: 1. This CDR3 comprises 15 residues. CDR1 is SEHNR and CDR2 is FQNEAQ in the germline V gene (reference sequence). Full variable domain (missing parts from reference TRBV7-9 and TRBJ2-7): DTGVSQNPRHKITKRGQNVTFRCDPISEHNRLYWYRQTLGQGPEFLTYFQNEAQLEKSRLLSDRFSAERPKGSFSTLEIQRTEQGDSAMYLCASSLGTGGSYEQYFGPGTRLTVT.

This chain connects TRBV12-5 to TRBJ2-2, with D maybe TRBD1 (6 bases). Trimming shortened V by 3 bases and J by 7 bases, and 12 bases separated the two germline ends. The CDR3 totals 14 residues. Germline lookup yields CDR1 LGHNT and CDR2 FRNRAP. The CDR3 DNA follows: TGTGCTAGTGGTTTCTTACAGGGAAACGGGGAGCTGTTTTTT. This translates into CASGFLQGNGELFF.

The chain has TRBV11-3 and TRBJ2-5, with 8 bases identical to TRBD1. Germline-derived CDR1 and CDR2 are SGHNT and YENEEA. Unmatched junction bases numbered 8, after V lost 5 bases and J lost 3 bases. The CDR3 runs 15 residues. CDR3 in DNA: TGTGCCAGCAGCACCGGGACAGGATCGGAAGAGACCCAGTACTTC. Residues: CASSTGTGSEETQYF.

This clone was seen only a few times. The J gene is TRBJ2-7, the V gene TRBV5-6; 14 nucleotides agree with TRBD2. The V gene end was trimmed by 1 base and the J gene end by 2 bases; junction bases not matched to a gene: 8. Germline assignment: CDR1 SGHDT and CDR2 YYEEEE. CDR3 length: 18 amino acids. The CDR3 region has the DNA TGTGCCAGCAGCTTGTTGGGACTAGCGGGGGCCGAGACCTACGAGCAGTACTTC. Its protein is CASSLLGLAGAETYEQYF.

The chain uses TRBV11-3 and TRBJ2-7; a possible D gene is TRBD2 (5 bases). CDR3 size: 14 residues. Germline assignment: CDR1 SGHNT and CDR2 YENEEA. V dropped 3 bases and J dropped 2 bases, with 11 bases sitting between them. The CDR3 nucleotides are TGTGCCAGCAGCTTGCCGGGGAAGACCTACGAGCAGTACTTC. Translated: CASSLPGKTYEQYF.

The chain is built from TRBV9 and TRBJ2-3; D is undetermined. CDR3 size: 13 residues. V dropped 0 bases and J dropped 4 bases, with 6 bases sitting between them. The germline V gene encodes CDR1 SGDLS and CDR2 YYNGEE. CDR3 sequence: CASSVGAADTQYF. The CDR3 DNA reads as TGTGCCAGCAGCGTAGGGGCAGCAGATACGCAGTATTTT. The variable domain in full, with the rest retrieved from reference TRBV9 and TRBJ2-3, is DSGVTQTPKHLITATGQRVTLRCSPRSGDLSVYWYQQSLDQGLQFLIQYYNGEERAKGNILERFSAQQFPDLHSELNLSSLELGDSALYFCASSVGAADTQYFGPGTRLTVL.

The chain recombines TRBV19 with TRBJ1-2; a weak D match, TRBD1 (5 bases). Trimming took off 9 bases at V and 7 bases at J, with 18 bases between the two ends. The CDR3 is 13 amino acids. Per germline, CDR1 LNHDA and CDR2 SQIVND (reference sequence). CDR3 bases: TGTGCCAGCACGGACACGGTGTCCGCTGGCTACACCTTC. The encoded protein is CASTDTVSAGYTF.